The 27 T cell receptor beta chains below were found in one sample sequenced in a study of cytomegalovirus exposure and HLA in healthy donors. The PCR had 60 Vbeta and 13 Jbeta primers. Profiled with immunoSEQ multiplex PCR; TCRdb holds only in-frame clones, not every one. Listed are under 200,000 clones; under 6.5% falls within the top ten. Sequenced material: PBMCs. These receptors were taken from a man younger than 45 in good health and CMV-seronegative.

The rearrangement uses TRBV11-2 and TRBJ2-7, with 7 bases fitting TRBD2. This CDR3 has 15 residues. Germline-derived CDR1 and CDR2 are SGHAT and FQNNGV. Trimming cost V 3 bases and J 3 bases; bases outside gene matches: 8. CDR3 DNA: TGTGCCAGCAGCTTGTCGACGGGGGACTACTACGAGCAGTACTTC. Its protein is CASSLSTGDYYEQYF.

The chain recombines TRBV6-5 with TRBJ1-1; possibly TRBD1 for D (6 bases). V lost 6 bases, J lost 5 bases, and 13 bases lay in between. This CDR3 is built from 13 residues. From germline, CDR1 is MNHEY and CDR2 SVGAGI. CDR3 DNA sequence: TGTGCCAGCAGGCCTAGGGGGGGGACTGAAGCTTTCTTT. Protein: CASRPRGGTEAFF.

The chain has TRBV5-6 and TRBJ2-7; D may be TRBD1 (6 bases). CDR3 length: 15 residues. Trimming stripped 4 bases from V and 11 bases from J, with 25 bases between. Germline CDR1 SGHDT, CDR2 YYEEEE. CDR3 sequence: CASSHETPNLEGEYF. The CDR3 DNA reads TGTGCCAGCAGCCATGAGACCCCCAATCTCGAGGGGGAGTACTTC.

J is TRBJ2-3 and V is TRBV7-9, with TRBD2 matching 14 bases. The germline CDR1 and CDR2 sequences are SEHNR and FQNEAQ (reference sequence). Trimming cost V 6 bases and J 4 bases; bases outside gene matches: 6. The CDR3 sequence is 16 residues long. CDR3 loop: CASSLTSGGAADTQYF. The CDR3 DNA reads as TGTGCCAGCAGTCTGACTAGCGGGGGGGCCGCAGATACGCAGTATTTT.

This rearrangement joins TRBV11-2 to TRBJ2-7; D is perhaps TRBD2 (7 bases). CDR3 length: 15 amino acids. Trimming took off 5 bases at V and 2 bases at J, with 16 bases between the two ends. From germline, CDR1 is SGHAT and CDR2 FQNNGV. The CDR3 here is CASSPGGGVAYEQYF. The DNA of the CDR3 is TGTGCCAGCAGCCCGGGGGGCGGGGTGGCCTACGAGCAGTACTTC.

The chain joins TRBV5-1 to TRBJ2-2; D is ambiguous. V lost 5 bases to trimming and J lost 1 base, with 12 bases between them. Per germline, CDR1 SGHRS and CDR2 YFSETQ. The CDR3 runs to 15 residues. The CDR3 sequence: CASRLGAQNTGELFF. In DNA form, the CDR3 reads TGCGCCAGCAGACTCGGAGCTCAGAACACCGGGGAGCTGTTTTTT.

The chain recombines TRBV7-9 with TRBJ1-2; no clear D gene. With 5 bases removed from V and 6 bases from J, the gap between germline ends came to 16 bases. CDR1 is SEHNR and CDR2 is FQNEAQ in the germline V gene (reference sequence). This CDR3 region has 14 residues. Written as DNA, the CDR3 is TGTGCCAGCAGCCCCAGATTCGGGGTCCATGGCTACACCTTC. This codes for CASSPRFGVHGYTF.

V is TRBV5-4 and J is TRBJ2-7; 10 bases fit TRBD2. The length of the CDR3 is 15 residues. Germline CDR1 is SGHNT and CDR2 is YYREEE (reference sequence). The V and J ends lost 3 bases and 2 bases, in that order; junction bases with no gene match: 5. DNA of the CDR3: TGTGCCAGCAGCTCGTGGACTAGCGGACCCTACGAGCAGTACTTC. Amino acids: CASSSWTSGPYEQYF.

The rearrangement links TRBV5-1 to TRBJ2-7; 10 bases are a match to TRBD1. With 4 bases clipped from V and 2 bases from J, the junction kept 6 bases outside the gene matches. The CDR3 is 15 amino acids. Germline V gene sequence: CDR1 SGHRS, CDR2 YFSETQ. CDR3 sequence (DNA): TGCGCCAGCAGCCCCCGGGACAGGGGAACCTACGAGCAGTACTTC. As protein: CASSPRDRGTYEQYF.

This chain links TRBV27 with TRBJ2-3; the match to TRBD2 covers 7 bases. The CDR3 has 18 amino acids. The junction had 13 bases not matched to a gene; V was cut back by 0 bases and J by 4 bases. Germline CDR1 MNHEY, CDR2 SMNVEV (reference sequence). The CDR3 loop reads CASSLSSWRGRGADTQYF. CDR3 nucleotides: TGTGCCAGCAGTTTATCCTCGTGGCGCGGGAGAGGCGCAGATACGCAGTATTTT.

The chain couples TRBV4-2 to TRBJ2-7; TRBD2 might be the D (6 bases). CDR3 length: 16 amino acids. V lost 2 bases and J lost 5, with 19 bases in between. Per germline, CDR1 LGHNA and CDR2 YNFKEQ. The CDR3 region is CASSQRRSGSPNEQYF. The DNA of the CDR3 is TGTGCCAGCAGCCAAAGACGGTCCGGGAGTCCCAACGAGCAGTACTTC.

CDR3 sequence reads: CASSLKDLGGALSYEQYF. CDR3 bases: TGTGCCAGCAGTTTAAAGGATTTGGGGGGAGCCCTCTCCTACGAGCAGTACTTC. The rearrangement uses TRBV27 and TRBJ2-7; D is perhaps TRBD2 (6 bases). Between the trimmed V and J ends, which lost 2 bases and 0 bases, there was a span of 20 bases. Germline V gene data show CDR1 as MNHEY and CDR2 as SMNVEV (reference sequence). The CDR3 has 18 residues.

This chain links TRBV7-6 with TRBJ2-3; D is unresolved. V lost 2 bases to trimming and J lost 2 bases, with 5 bases between them. Germline CDR1 SGHVS, CDR2 FNYEAQ. There are 13 residues in the CDR3. The CDR3 sequence: CASSLSSTDTQYF. As DNA, the CDR3 is TGTGCCAGCAGCTTATCGTCCACAGATACGCAGTATTTT.

The chain uses TRBV6-1 and TRBJ2-5, with TRBD1 matching 9 bases. The last part of the DNA fits TRBJ2-7 better; the J call may be wrong. The germline CDR1 and CDR2 sequences are MNHNS and SASEGT. This CDR3 contains 15 residues. CDR3 sequence reads: CASSGRDRAPHEQYF. The CDR3 region has the DNA TGTGCCAGCAGTGGGCGGGACAGGGCTCCACACGAGCAGTACTTC.

Here the CDR3 reads CASRYNRGEAFF. The CDR3 DNA follows: TGTGCCAGCAGGTACAACAGGGGGGAAGCTTTCTTT. This chain joins TRBV28 and TRBJ1-1, with 8 bases identical to TRBD1. The J segment lost 8 bases and the V segment lost 6 bases, leaving 5 bases of the junction unmatched. CDR1 MDHEN and CDR2 SYDVKM come from the germline V gene. This CDR3 is built from 12 residues.

The V gene is TRBV6-5, the J gene TRBJ2-2; D gene ambiguous. The CDR3 runs to 14 residues. V was clipped by 8 bases and J by 1 base, with 11 bases between them. Germline loops: CDR1 MNHEY, CDR2 SVGAGI. CDR3 coding DNA: TGTGCCAGCCGAATCTACCGGAACACCGGGGAGCTGTTTTTT. Translating gives CASRIYRNTGELFF.

This chain connects TRBV5-1 to TRBJ2-5, with 7 bases fitting TRBD1. The CDR3 extends over 16 amino acids. Per the germline V gene, CDR1 is SGHRS and CDR2 is YFSETQ. The trim removed 2 bases at V and 1 base at J, leaving 8 bases unmatched. The CDR3 is CASSFSGTEPQETQYF. The DNA of the CDR3 is TGCGCCAGCAGCTTCTCGGGGACAGAACCCCAAGAGACCCAGTACTTC.

The chain combines TRBV27 with TRBJ2-7; 9 nucleotides match TRBD1. V was clipped by 4 bases and J by 5 bases; unmatched bases: 12. There are 16 residues in the CDR3. Per germline, CDR1 MNHEY and CDR2 SMNVEV (reference sequence). The CDR3 spells CASSSPLRDRDHEQYF. The CDR3 DNA reads TGTGCCAGCAGTTCCCCCCTCCGGGACAGGGACCACGAGCAGTACTTC.

V and J are TRBV5-6 and TRBJ1-2; D is undetermined. The CDR3 sequence is 14 residues long. With 0 bases removed from V and 4 bases from J, the gap between germline ends came to 10 bases. The germline gives CDR1 SGHDT, CDR2 YYEEEE. CDR3 sequence reads: CASSLAQASYGYTF. The CDR3 nucleotides are TGTGCCAGCAGCTTGGCCCAGGCAAGCTATGGCTACACCTTC.

The chain's CDR3 is CSAWTGDGYTF. The CDR3 region has the DNA TGCAGTGCTTGGACGGGGGATGGCTACACCTTC. The chain joins TRBV20-1 to TRBJ1-2; D is possibly TRBD1 (5 bases). V lost 5 bases and J 6 bases, leaving 10 bases between the germline ends. Per the germline V gene, CDR1 is DFQATT and CDR2 is SNEGSKA (reference sequence). This CDR3 spans 11 amino acids.

This chain joins TRBV6-5 and TRBJ1-2, with TRBD1 as a possible D gene (6 bases). CDR3 size: 16 residues. Per the germline V gene, CDR1 is MNHEY and CDR2 is SVGAGI. With 2 bases removed from V and 6 bases from J, the gap between germline ends came to 19 bases. The CDR3 reads CASSYTFPGGGDGYTF. The CDR3 DNA is TGTGCCAGCAGTTACACCTTCCCGGGGGGGGGCGATGGCTACACCTTC.

CDR3 nucleotide sequence: TGTGCCAGCAGTTACTCGACCCCAACAGCTAATGAAAAACTGTTTTTT. This gives the protein CASSYSTPTANEKLFF. The chain is built from TRBV6-5 and TRBJ1-4; D is unclear. This CDR3 has 16 residues. Per germline, CDR1 MNHEY and CDR2 SVGAGI. Deletions cut 0 bases from V and 3 bases from J, with 11 bases between.

The chain has TRBV5-1 and TRBJ2-5, with D possibly TRBD1 on 6 matching bases. TRBJ2-7 explains the end of the DNA better; the J call may be wrong. The CDR3 runs to 12 residues. The germline V gene encodes CDR1 SGHRS and CDR2 YFSETQ. CDR3 sequence reads: CASSLQGYEQYF. For the CDR3, the DNA is TGCGCCAGCAGCTTACAGGGCTACGAGCAGTACTTC.

This sequence joins TRBV18 and TRBJ2-7; 8 bases fit TRBD1. V was clipped by 3 bases and J by 2 bases; unmatched bases: 9. The germline V gene has CDR1 KGHSH and CDR2 LQKENI. The length of the CDR3 is 16 residues. The CDR3 here is CASSPRTGNAAYEQYF. The CDR3 DNA sequence: TGTGCCAGCTCACCTCGGACAGGGAACGCTGCCTACGAGCAGTACTTC.

The chain links TRBV4-2 to TRBJ2-5, with 10 bases aligning to TRBD1. This CDR3 has 15 amino acids. The trim removed 2 bases at V and 7 bases at J, leaving 7 bases unmatched. Per the germline V gene, CDR1 is LGHNA and CDR2 is YNFKEQ. In DNA, the CDR3 is TGTGCCAGCAGCCAATCTACAGGGGACAGGGGGACCCAGTACTTC. Its translation is CASSQSTGDRGTQYF.

This sequence joins TRBV5-1 and TRBJ2-7; 9 bases are a match to TRBD1. V shed 7 bases and J 3 bases; nucleotides not matched to a gene: 11. Germline V CDR1 and CDR2: SGHRS, YFSETQ. This CDR3 has 15 amino acids. As DNA, the CDR3 is TGCGCCAGCGGGTCCGGGACAGGGTTCGACTACGAGCAGTACTTC. This sequence encodes CASGSGTGFDYEQYF.

The chain employs TRBV14 and TRBJ2-2; TRBD2 matches 10 bases. V dropped 4 bases and J dropped 2; count of bases not matched to a gene: 7. The CDR3 sequence is 17 residues long. Germline values: CDR1 SGHDN, CDR2 FVKESK. This CDR3 reads CASSRNRLAGNTGELFF. DNA of the CDR3: TGTGCCAGCAGCCGGAATCGACTAGCGGGCAACACCGGGGAGCTGTTTTTT.